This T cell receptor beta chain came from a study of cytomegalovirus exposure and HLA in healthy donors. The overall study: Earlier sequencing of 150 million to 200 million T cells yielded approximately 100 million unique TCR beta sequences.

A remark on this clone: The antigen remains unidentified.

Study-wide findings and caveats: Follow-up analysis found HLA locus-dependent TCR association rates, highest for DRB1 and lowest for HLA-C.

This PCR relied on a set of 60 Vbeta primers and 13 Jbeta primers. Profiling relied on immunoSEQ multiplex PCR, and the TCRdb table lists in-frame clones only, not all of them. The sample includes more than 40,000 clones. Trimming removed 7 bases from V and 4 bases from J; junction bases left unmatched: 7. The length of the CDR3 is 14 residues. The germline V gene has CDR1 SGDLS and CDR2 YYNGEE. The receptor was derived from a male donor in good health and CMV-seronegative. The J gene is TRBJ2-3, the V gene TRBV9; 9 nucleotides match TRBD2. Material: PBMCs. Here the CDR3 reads CASGSGGSADTQYF. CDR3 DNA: TGTGCCAGCGGGAGCGGGGGGTCGGCAGATACGCAGTATTTT.